This is a list of T cell receptor beta chains from one sample in a study of T cell changes during pregnancy in multiple sclerosis. Produced via immunoSEQ multiplex PCR; TCRdb's table is partial and in-frame only. The sample has 30,000 to 40,000 clones; approximately 89% are singletons. The specimen was CD8+ T cells from peripheral blood mononuclear cells, collected in the first trimester of pregnancy. The receptors stem from a female donor with multiple sclerosis, enrolled in a pregnancy study. CDR3s include the opening cysteine and the closing phenylalanine or tryptophan. The order of the fields is V gene, J gene, clone size, CDR3 length, D gene, CDR3 DNA, CDR3 protein. D genes are given only for firm matches. Some rows mark clone size as missing; the rest say once, few, many or name a class of expanded clone.

TRBV27	TRBJ2-7	NA	15	TRBD1	TGTGCCAGCAGTACCGGACAGGGGATTGGGTACGAGCAGTACTTC	CASSTGQGIGYEQYF
TRBV27	TRBJ2-7	NA	14	TRBD2	TGTGCCAGCAGTTTTTCCGGGAGGGCCTACGAGCAGTACTTC	CASSFSGRAYEQYF
TRBV7-9	TRBJ1-1	NA	15	NA	TGTGCCAGCAGCTTTTTGGAGGGGCGGAACACTGAAGCTTTCTTT	CASSFLEGRNTEAFF
TRBV25-1	TRBJ1-1	few	13	NA	TGTGCCAGCAGCCAGGGTATGAACACTGAAGCTTTCTTT	CASSQGMNTEAFF
TRBV2	TRBJ2-7	NA	15	NA	TGTGCCAGCGTCCCAGGGGCGCCCTCCCCGGACGAGCAGTACTTC	CASVPGAPSPDEQYF
TRBV28	TRBJ2-5	once	13	NA	TGTGCCACCAGTTTAGCGAATAAAGAGACCCAGTACTTC	CATSLANKETQYF
TRBV28	TRBJ2-7	NA	14	TRBD2	TGTGCCAGCAGACCATGGACTAGCGGGGCCGAGCAGTACTTC	CASRPWTSGAEQYF
TRBV29-1	TRBJ2-7	NA	13	TRBD2	TGCAGCGTTGAGCGGGGAGCGGGAGATGAGCAGTACTTC	CSVERGAGDEQYF
TRBV30	TRBJ1-4	NA	12	NA	TGTGCCTGGAGTGCCCCGGATGAAAAACTGTTTTTT	CAWSAPDEKLFF
TRBV28	TRBJ2-7	medium-sized	14	TRBD1	TGTGCCAGCAGTTCGGGCAGGGGGCTGGATTGGCAGTACTTC	CASSSGRGLDWQYF
TRBV4-3	TRBJ2-3	NA	16	NA	TGCGCCAGCAGCCAAGAAGTACAGGGAAGCACAGATACGCAGTATTTT	CASSQEVQGSTDTQYF
TRBV18	TRBJ1-1	NA	16	TRBD1	TGTGCCAGCTCACCGGGACAGGGGGTAATGAACACTGAAGCTTTCTTT	CASSPGQGVMNTEAFF
TRBV28	TRBJ1-4	NA	14	NA	TGTGCCAGCAGTGAGGGGGAACGAAGTGAAAAACTGTTTTTT	CASSEGERSEKLFF
TRBV7-9	TRBJ2-1	NA	10	NA	TGTGCCACCGTCTACAATGAGCAGTTCTTC	CATVYNEQFF
TRBV23-1	TRBJ2-3	NA	13	NA	TGCGCCAGCAATTTGGGCGGGTTCGATACGCAGTATTTT	CASNLGGFDTQYF
TRBV6-1	TRBJ1-2	NA	16	NA	TGTGCCAGCAGTGGGGGCTGGGGGCGATGGAACTATGGCTACACCTTC	CASSGGWGRWNYGYTF
TRBV4-1	TRBJ1-2	NA	17	TRBD1	TGCGCCAGCAGCCAAGAATACGGACAGGAAAATAACTATGGCTACACCTTC	CASSQEYGQENNYGYTF
TRBV5-6	TRBJ2-7	NA	16	NA	TGTGCCAGCAGCTTGGTGGAGGGTCCCTCCTTTTACGAGCAGTACTTC	CASSLVEGPSFYEQYF
TRBV15	TRBJ2-3	NA	12	NA	TGTGCCACCAGCAGAGCCGGAGATACGCAGTATTTT	CATSRAGDTQYF
TRBV19	TRBJ1-5	NA	14	NA	TGTGCCAGTACTGGGCCCTCTAGCAATCAGCCCCAGCATTTT	CASTGPSSNQPQHF
TRBV27	TRBJ2-7	once	15	NA	TGTGCCAGCAGTTTATCGGGCAGGGCTCCCTACGAGCAGTACTTC	CASSLSGRAPYEQYF
TRBV27	TRBJ2-1	NA	17	TRBD2	TGTGCCAGCAGTTTATCTAGGACGGCGGGAGTGGAGGATGAGCAGTTCTTC	CASSLSRTAGVEDEQFF
TRBV19	TRBJ2-5	NA	17	TRBD2	TGTGCCAGTAGTATAGTGGGGGGGACTAGCGGCCAAGAGACCCAGTACTTC	CASSIVGGTSGQETQYF
TRBV6-6	TRBJ2-7	NA	14	NA	TGTGCCAGCAGAAATGGACAGACCCTCTACGAGCAGTACTTC	CASRNGQTLYEQYF
TRBV27	TRBJ2-1	once	17	TRBD1	TGTGCCAGCAGTTCCGGGACAGGGATCGGGATTTACAATGAGCAGTTCTTC	CASSSGTGIGIYNEQFF
TRBV11-2	TRBJ2-7	NA	15	TRBD2	TGTGCCAGCAGCTCACTAGCGGGAGGGTTTTACGAGCAGTACTTC	CASSSLAGGFYEQYF
TRBV9	TRBJ2-1	NA	16	TRBD1	TGTGCCAGCAGCGGAGTGACAGGGGCTGCCTACAATGAGCAGTTCTTC	CASSGVTGAAYNEQFF
TRBV7-9	TRBJ2-1	NA	15	NA	TGTGCCAGCAGCTTAGCAGGGGTGGGAGGCAATGAGCAGTTCTTC	CASSLAGVGGNEQFF